The 21 T cell receptor beta chains below come from one sample, sequenced in a study of spatial heterogeneity in lung cancer. Noted time point: sample taken at primary tumor resection. Whole RNA was taken from tumor, nontumor lung or frozen PBMC; it was then sequenced unsorted. Each CDR3 protein gets one entry after TCRdb re-called the 5' RACE reads with MiXCR. This sample yields roughly 79,000 distinct CDR3 sequences, of which roughly 12% are seen a single time; 4.6% belongs to the top ten. The sequencing used PBMCs, collected at surgery. Source of these receptors: a male donor with early-stage non-small cell lung cancer.

The table lists this clonotype with many counts. V gene TRBV27 combines with J gene TRBJ1-6; D unresolved. The CDR3 is 14 residues long. The V and J ends lost 4 bases and 5 bases respectively, with 9 bases between them. Germline loops: CDR1 MNHEY, CDR2 SMNVEV (reference sequence). CDR3 coding DNA: TGTGCCAGCAGTTCAACAGCGGATAATTCACCCCTCCACTTT. This translates into CASSSTADNSPLHF.

This clonotype was seen repeatedly, ten times or more. J is TRBJ1-5 and V is TRBV12-5; no clear D. CDR3 length: 13 residues. Trimming stripped 2 bases from V and 0 bases from J, with 2 bases between. The germline CDR1 and CDR2 sequences are LGHNT and FRNRAP. CDR3 protein: CASGLTSNQPQHF. CDR3 DNA sequence: TGTGCTAGTGGTTTGACTAGCAATCAGCCCCAGCATTTT.

This clonotype has more than one count but fewer than ten. The chain joins TRBV7-8 to TRBJ2-2; D gene uncertain. In germline, CDR1 is SGHVS, CDR2 FQNEAQ. The CDR3 is 14 amino acids. V was clipped by 2 bases and J by 4 bases, with 8 bases between them. The CDR3 is CASSLILRTGELFF. CDR3 DNA: TGTGCCAGCAGCTTAATCCTCCGCACCGGGGAGCTGTTTTTT.

CDR3 region: CASSFGHLSYEQYF. CDR3 DNA: TGTGCCAGCAGCTTTGGGCACCTTTCCTACGAGCAGTACTTC. V and J are TRBV5-4 and TRBJ2-7; D remains unclear. The CDR3 consists of 14 residues. The V end lost 2 bases, the J end lost 1 base, and 10 bases lay between the germline ends. Germline CDR1 SGHNT, CDR2 YYREEE (reference sequence).

This clonotype has only a few counts. The J gene is TRBJ1-1, the V gene TRBV7-8; 7 nucleotides align to TRBD1. This CDR3 region has 20 residues. Germline-derived CDR1 and CDR2 are SGHVS and FQNEAQ. V lost 2 bases and J lost 2; bases outside the gene matches: 20. This CDR3 is CASSLTPAPEWWDRNTEAFF. The CDR3 DNA sequence: TGTGCCAGCAGCTTAACCCCGGCCCCCGAATGGTGGGACAGAAACACTGAAGCTTTCTTT.

The CDR3 region has the DNA TGTGCCAGCAGTGCAGGGGTAAGCAAGCACTACGAGCAGTACTTC. It is translated as CASSAGVSKHYEQYF. The chain joins TRBV6-5 to TRBJ2-7; TRBD1 might be the D (6 bases). Trimming took 5 bases from V and 3 from J, leaving 17 bases between them. The CDR3 spans 15 residues. Germline V gives CDR1 MNHEY, CDR2 SVGAGI.

V and J are TRBV19 and TRBJ2-1; TRBD1 agrees at 9 bases. Germline lookup yields CDR1 LNHDA and CDR2 SQIVND (reference sequence). The J segment lost 6 bases and the V segment lost 8 bases, leaving 8 bases of the junction unmatched. The CDR3 length is 14 residues. This CDR3 reads CASGTGLDFNEQFF. The CDR3 DNA reads as TGTGCCAGTGGGACAGGGCTCGACTTCAATGAGCAGTTCTTC.

This clonotype was seen only a few times. V and J are TRBV14 and TRBJ2-6; D gene uncertain. The CDR3 has 12 amino acids. Germline-derived CDR1 and CDR2 are SGHDN and FVKESK. Trimming pared 8 bases from V and 3 bases from J, leaving 5 bases between. The CDR3 is CASALGANVLTF. The CDR3 nucleotides are TGTGCCAGCGCGCTTGGGGCCAACGTCCTGACTTTC.

This clonotype was observed a handful of times. The chain combines TRBV30 with TRBJ1-5, with D hard to call. The CDR3 spans 14 residues. Trimming took off 0 bases at V and 4 bases at J, with 10 bases between the two ends. CDR1 GTSNPN and CDR2 SVGIG come from the germline V gene (reference sequence). CDR3 in DNA: TGTGCCTGGAGTGTAGCCAGCATGAATCAGCCCCAGCATTTT. Translating gives CAWSVASMNQPQHF. Looking up the rest from reference TRBV30 and TRBJ1-5 gives the full variable domain: SQTIHQWPATLVQPVGSPLSLECTVEGTSNPNLYWYRQAAGRGLQLLFYSVGIGQISSEVPQNLSASRPQDRQFILSSKKLLLSDSGFYLCAWSVASMNQPQHFGDGTRLSIL.

Only a few counts were recorded for this clonotype. The gene calls are TRBV5-4 and TRBJ2-1; TRBD2 matches at 11 bases. The CDR3 loop spans 15 amino acids. Germline CDR1 SGHNT, CDR2 YYREEE (reference sequence). V shed 2 bases, J shed 4 bases, and the junction held 2 bases outside the gene matches. CDR3 loop: CASSLPSGGYNEQFF. For the CDR3, the DNA is TGTGCCAGCAGCTTACCTAGCGGGGGGTACAATGAGCAGTTCTTC.

The V gene is TRBV7-9, the J gene TRBJ1-4; D may be TRBD1 (5 bases). V was pared by 5 bases and J by 15 bases, with 16 bases between. There are 12 residues in the CDR3. Germline CDR1 SEHNR, CDR2 FQNEAQ (reference sequence). The CDR3 DNA sequence: TGTGCCAGCAGCCGAATGGGACGGACGGTGTTTTTT. This codes for CASSRMGRTVFF. Full variable domain (remainder filled in from reference TRBV7-9 and TRBJ1-4): DTGVSQNPRHKITKRGQNVTFRCDPISEHNRLYWYRQTLGQGPEFLTYFQNEAQLEKSRLLSDRFSAERPKGSFSTLEIQRTEQGDSAMYLCASSRMGRTVFFGSGTQLSVL.

The J gene is TRBJ2-2, the V gene TRBV24-1; either TRBD1 or TRBD2 may fit D (5 bases each). This CDR3 contains 18 residues. V was pared by 2 bases and J by 3 bases, with 18 bases between. Per the germline V gene, CDR1 is KGHDR and CDR2 is SFDVKD. The chain's CDR3 is CATSDSTRGILDTGELFF. CDR3 DNA sequence: TGTGCCACCAGTGATTCCACGAGGGGAATATTGGACACCGGGGAGCTGTTTTTT.

The chain links TRBV7-6 to TRBJ2-1; 10 positions agree with TRBD2. Germline V lookup: CDR1 SGHVS, CDR2 FNYEAQ. The CDR3 length is 16 residues. After removal of 6 bases from V and 8 bases from J, the junction contained 13 bases not matched to a gene. For the CDR3, the DNA is TGTGCCAGCAGTCCCCCGGCTAGCGGGGGAGCTCATGAGCAGTTCTTC. Its protein product is CASSPPASGGAHEQFF.

This clonotype was counted at least ten times. The V call is TRBV29-1, the J call TRBJ2-3, with D possibly matching TRBD2 (6 bases). Per the germline V gene, CDR1 is SQVTM and CDR2 is ANQGSEA. V was shortened by 8 bases and J by 5 bases, with 17 bases between the two germline ends. The CDR3 length is 13 residues. The CDR3 loop reads CSTPELAGDTQYF. The CDR3 DNA reads as TGCAGCACCCCAGAACTAGCTGGAGATACGCAGTATTTT.

V usage is TRBV7-2 and J usage is TRBJ2-1; D could derive from TRBD1 or TRBD2 (6 bases each). Germline CDR1 and CDR2: SGHTA and FQGNSA. The CDR3 totals 15 residues. The V gene lost 5 bases and the J gene lost 8 bases, with 19 bases spanning the gap. For the CDR3, the DNA is TGTGCCAGCAGCACCCAAGTGGGGGGCCCTGATGAGCAGTTCTTC. Its translation: CASSTQVGGPDEQFF.

The genes are TRBV6-2 or TRBV6-3 and TRBJ2-5; possibly TRBD1 or TRBD2 for D (5 bases each). Germline assignment: CDR1 MNHEY and CDR2 SVGEGT. V gave up 4 bases and J gave up 4 bases, with 19 bases separating them. The CDR3 spans 16 residues. CDR3 sequence (DNA): TGTGCCAGCAGTTCTTCCATTTCTAAGGGACGAGAGACCCAGTACTTC. The encoded protein is CASSSSISKGRETQYF.

This clonotype was observed a handful of times. The chain employs TRBV29-1 and TRBJ2-1; tentatively, D is TRBD1 or TRBD2 (5 bases each). CDR1 and CDR2 from the germline V gene are SQVTM and ANQGSEA. This CDR3 has 9 amino acids. V was trimmed by 7 bases and J by 8 bases, leaving 6 bases between them. The CDR3 spells CSAGHEQFF. CDR3 coding DNA: TGCAGCGCGGGACATGAGCAGTTCTTC.

The table lists this clonotype with a few counts. The CDR3 nucleotides are TGTGCCAGCAGCCCCTTCGGGGCTAAAGGAAATGAGCAGTTCTTC. It is translated as CASSPFGAKGNEQFF. The chain joins TRBV9 to TRBJ2-1; the D call may be TRBD1 or TRBD2 (5 bases each). Germline V CDR1 and CDR2: SGDLS, YYNGEE. The CDR3 is 15 residues long. V lost 4 bases, J lost 7 bases, and 18 bases lay in between.

This clonotype was found a few times. This chain uses TRBV4-2 with TRBJ2-3, with TRBD2 matching over 13 bases. With V trimmed by 3 bases and J by 2 bases, 5 bases remained unmatched. This CDR3 region has 17 residues. Germline CDR1 is LGHNA and CDR2 is YNFKEQ. The CDR3 spells CASSHLGTSGTTDTQYF. The CDR3 DNA reads as TGTGCCAGCAGCCACCTAGGGACTAGCGGGACCACAGATACGCAGTATTTT.

V usage is TRBV12-3 or TRBV12-4 and J usage is TRBJ2-2, with D maybe TRBD1 (6 bases). The CDR3 is 16 amino acids. Trimming left V 5 bases short and J 5 bases short, with 18 bases between. The CDR3: CASSTTRGHSTGELFF. DNA for the CDR3: TGTGCCAGCAGTACCACTCGGGGACATTCAACCGGGGAGCTGTTTTTT.

The V gene is TRBV11-3, the J gene TRBJ2-3; 10 bases map to TRBD2. Germline V gene data show CDR1 as SGHNT and CDR2 as YENEEA. The trim removed 0 bases at V and 3 bases at J, leaving 3 bases unmatched. The CDR3 contains 16 residues. The CDR3 spells CASSLEGSGRTDTQYF. The DNA of the CDR3 is TGTGCCAGCAGCTTAGAAGGTAGCGGGAGGACAGATACGCAGTATTTT.